The 31 T cell receptor beta chains below come from one sample, sequenced in a study of T cell changes during pregnancy in multiple sclerosis. Assay: immunoSEQ multiplex PCR; the TCRdb copy retains only in-frame clones and omits some. The repertoire holds 50,000 to 65,000 clones, approximately 91% seen once, with approximately 1.2% in the top ten. The sample here was peripheral blood, taken in the second trimester of pregnancy. The receptors come from a female donor with multiple sclerosis, enrolled in a pregnancy study.

This clone occurred once. The gene calls are TRBV5-6 and TRBJ2-1; TRBD2 aligns across 11 bases. The CDR3 totals 13 residues. The germline gives CDR1 SGHDT, CDR2 YYEEEE. V lost 8 bases to trimming and J lost 2 bases; unmatched junction nucleotides: 0. The CDR3, as DNA: TGTGCCAGTAGCGGGGGGGCCTACAATGAGCAGTTCTTC. As protein: CASSGGAYNEQFF.

The chain recombines TRBV18 with TRBJ1-2; a weak D match, TRBD1 (5 bases). CDR1 is KGHSH and CDR2 is LQKENI in the germline V gene. Trimming stripped 5 bases from V and 8 bases from J, with 12 bases between. This CDR3 region has 12 residues. CDR3 region: CASSFLGGGYTF. CDR3 bases: TGTGCCAGCTCATTCCTCGGGGGAGGCTACACCTTC.

This rearrangement joins TRBV5-6 to TRBJ2-2; TRBD2 matches 15 bases. V lost 3 bases to trimming and J lost 7 bases; unmatched junction nucleotides: 10. Germline V gives CDR1 SGHDT, CDR2 YYEEEE. CDR3 length equals 18 residues. The CDR3 DNA reads as TGTGCCAGCAGCTCCTGGACTAGCGGGGGGGCCGTCGGCGGGGAGCTGTTTTTT. Its protein is CASSSWTSGGAVGGELFF.

The CDR3, as DNA: TGTGCCAGCAGCTTAGCCAAGGGGGGGCGAAGCAATCAGCCCCAGCATTTT. Translated, it gives CASSLAKGGRSNQPQHF. The chain recombines TRBV7-2 with TRBJ1-5, with D maybe TRBD1 (6 bases). Germline lookup yields CDR1 SGHTA and CDR2 FQGNSA. Trimming took 0 bases from V and 1 from J, leaving 13 bases between them. CDR3 length: 17 amino acids.

This chain uses TRBV10-3 with TRBJ1-2, with 8 bases matching TRBD1. The CDR3 extends over 15 amino acids. Looked up from germline, CDR1 is ENHRY and CDR2 is SYGVKD. With 11 bases clipped from V and 4 bases from J, the junction kept 15 bases outside the gene matches. CDR3 nucleotide sequence: TGTGCCTCCGGTGAGGCGGGACAGGACTTCTATGGCTACACCTTC. As protein: CASGEAGQDFYGYTF.

The chain recombines TRBV30 with TRBJ2-3; D gene uncertain. V lost 1 base and J lost 2, with 10 bases in between. The CDR3 loop spans 14 amino acids. CDR1 GTSNPN and CDR2 SVGIG come from the germline V gene (reference sequence). This CDR3 is CAWSESAITDTQYF. CDR3 nucleotides: TGTGCCTGGAGTGAGAGCGCCATCACAGATACGCAGTATTTT.

The table lists this clone with a few counts. This chain links TRBV11-3 with TRBJ2-1; 7 nucleotides line up with TRBD1. Germline values: CDR1 SGHNT, CDR2 YENEEA. The CDR3 consists of 12 residues. The V gene end was trimmed by 5 bases and the J gene end by 8 bases; junction bases not matched to a gene: 3. In DNA form, the CDR3 reads TGTGCCAGCAGCAAAGGGGGCGATGAGCAGTTCTTC. Residues: CASSKGGDEQFF.

This rearrangement joins TRBV2 to TRBJ2-2, with D possibly being TRBD1 (5 bases). V lost 6 bases and J lost 5, with 13 bases in between. The CDR3 contains 14 residues. Looked up from germline, CDR1 is SNHLY and CDR2 is FYNNEI. CDR3 sequence reads: CASSLLGQTGELFF. The CDR3 DNA is TGTGCCAGCAGCCTCCTGGGGCAGACCGGGGAGCTGTTTTTT.

The chain is built from TRBV15 and TRBJ2-5; D not certain. This CDR3 is built from 12 residues. Looked up from germline, CDR1 is LNHNV and CDR2 is YYDKDF (reference sequence). Trimming stripped 0 bases from V and 3 bases from J, with 2 bases between. DNA of the CDR3: TGTGCCACCAGCAGAGATAAAGAGACCCAGTACTTC. It specifies CATSRDKETQYF.

The chain links TRBV4-3 to TRBJ1-3; D might be TRBD1 (5 bases). This CDR3 comprises 16 residues. In germline, CDR1 is LGHNA, CDR2 YSLEER. Between the trimmed V and J ends, which lost 4 bases and 0 bases, there was a span of 13 bases. CDR3 coding DNA: TGCGCCAGCAGCCGGGTGCTCGGGGGCTCTGGAAACACCATATATTTT. Residues: CASSRVLGGSGNTIYF.

The chain employs TRBV19 and TRBJ1-2, with D possibly TRBD1 on 6 matching bases. This CDR3 region has 15 residues. V lost 3 bases and J lost 2, with 13 bases in between. Per germline, CDR1 LNHDA and CDR2 SQIVND (reference sequence). The CDR3 loop is CASSIWDTNNYGYTF. As DNA, the CDR3 is TGTGCCAGTAGTATCTGGGACACCAACAACTATGGCTACACCTTC.

This chain uses TRBV4-2 with TRBJ2-7; D is unresolved. The germline V gene encodes CDR1 LGHNA and CDR2 YNFKEQ. Trimming stripped 4 bases from V and 6 bases from J, with 19 bases between. The CDR3 has 15 amino acids. The CDR3, as DNA: TGTGCCAGCAGCCCAGAGTCGAATGGGCCTGTCGAGCAGTACTTC. Residues: CASSPESNGPVEQYF.

J is TRBJ2-3 and V is TRBV4-1, with 10 bases that match TRBD2. The V segment lost 3 bases and the J segment 2 bases; nucleotides outside the gene matches: 5. Germline lookup yields CDR1 MGHRA and CDR2 YSYEKL. The CDR3 totals 16 residues. The CDR3 here is CASSQNSGGTTDTQYF. The DNA of the CDR3 is TGCGCCAGCAGCCAGAATAGCGGGGGGACCACAGATACGCAGTATTTT.

This chain connects TRBV6-6 to TRBJ2-1; D gene ambiguous. This CDR3 is built from 11 residues. Trimming stripped 5 bases from V and 10 bases from J, with 9 bases between. Germline CDR1 MNHNY, CDR2 SVGAGI (reference sequence). CDR3 sequence reads: CASSVTQEQFF. In nucleotides, the CDR3 is TGTGCCAGCAGTGTAACACAGGAGCAGTTCTTC.

The V and J genes are TRBV11-2 and TRBJ1-1; D is perhaps TRBD1 (6 bases). Germline CDR1 and CDR2: SGHAT and FQNNGV. This CDR3 is built from 13 residues. V was clipped by 5 bases and J by 3 bases, with 10 bases between them. The CDR3 loop is CASSTKGDTEAFF. For the CDR3, the DNA is TGTGCCAGCAGCACGAAGGGGGACACTGAAGCTTTCTTT.

This clone was detected a few times. V usage is TRBV7-9 and J usage is TRBJ1-6; D is unresolved. The V gene lost 3 bases and the J gene lost 8 bases, with 5 bases spanning the gap. The CDR3 loop spans 12 amino acids. Germline CDR1 SEHNR, CDR2 FQNEAQ (reference sequence). As DNA, the CDR3 is TGTGCCAGCAGCTTTTCTGATTCACCCCTCCACTTT. Protein: CASSFSDSPLHF.

The V and J genes are TRBV10-1 and TRBJ2-7; D call uncertain. This CDR3 region has 12 residues. Germline CDR1 WNHNN, CDR2 SYGVQD (reference sequence). The V gene lost 3 bases and the J gene lost 0 bases, with 3 bases spanning the gap. The DNA for the CDR3 is TGCGCCAGCAGTGACAGCTCCTACGAGCAGTACTTC. The encoded protein is CASSDSSYEQYF.

The chain has TRBV15 and TRBJ1-2; tentative D call: TRBD1 (5 bases). Trimming removed 6 bases at V and 6 bases at J, with 17 bases between. The CDR3 has 14 residues. The germline CDR1 and CDR2 sequences are LNHNV and YYDKDF (reference sequence). The CDR3, as DNA: TGTGCCACCAGGACTCAGGGCTCGGGGGATGGCTACACCTTC. As protein: CATRTQGSGDGYTF. Full variable domain (outside the CDR3, taken from reference TRBV15 and TRBJ1-2): DAMVIQNPRYQVTQFGKPVTLSCSQTLNHNVMYWYQQKSSQAPKLLFHYYDKDFNNEADTPDNFQSRRPNTSFCFLDIRSPGLGDTAMYLCATRTQGSGDGYTFGSGTRLTVV.

The chain joins TRBV5-5 to TRBJ1-2; D perhaps matches TRBD1 (5 bases). The V gene's germline CDR1 is SGHKS and CDR2 YYEKEE (reference sequence). The CDR3 length is 13 residues. V lost 7 bases to trimming and J lost 4 bases, with 14 bases between them. Here the CDR3 reads CASLDRYLYGYTF. In DNA form, the CDR3 reads TGTGCCAGCCTCGACAGATACCTCTATGGCTACACCTTC.

This chain uses TRBV4-2 with TRBJ1-2; 7 bases align to TRBD1. CDR3 size: 14 residues. V lost 4 bases, J lost 2 bases, and 4 bases stayed unmatched. CDR1 and CDR2 from the germline V gene are LGHNA and YNFKEQ. The CDR3 sequence: CASSRGGENYGYTF. The CDR3 DNA reads as TGTGCCAGCAGCCGAGGGGGCGAGAACTATGGCTACACCTTC.

This chain's CDR3 is CASSLGTSTGGQETQYF. CDR3 DNA: TGCGCCAGCAGCTTGGGGACTTCTACAGGGGGCCAAGAGACCCAGTACTTC. The chain has TRBV5-1 and TRBJ2-5, with 8 bases matching TRBD1. The V segment lost 0 bases and the J segment 1 base; nucleotides outside the gene matches: 8. This CDR3 comprises 17 residues. Germline V gene lookup returns CDR1 SGHRS and CDR2 YFSETQ.

V is TRBV4-3 and J is TRBJ2-1, with 7 bases aligning to TRBD2. The CDR3 contains 18 residues. Germline V gene lookup returns CDR1 LGHNA and CDR2 YSLEER. The V segment lost 4 bases and the J segment 7 bases; nucleotides outside the gene matches: 19. CDR3 nucleotide sequence: TGCGCCAGCAGCCCCGGGGGGAGATTATGGGAAGGTGGAAATGAGCAGTTCTTC. It is translated as CASSPGGRLWEGGNEQFF.

The chain has TRBV7-9 and TRBJ1-6; D gene ambiguous. The CDR3 totals 15 residues. The V end lost 3 bases, the J end lost 8 bases, and 14 bases lay between the germline ends. Germline assignment: CDR1 SEHNR and CDR2 FQNEAQ (reference sequence). In DNA form, the CDR3 reads TGTGCCAGCAGCTTTGAGGACGGGATCTATTCACCCCTCCACTTT. It translates to CASSFEDGIYSPLHF.

This clone occurred many times. In nucleotides, the CDR3 is TGTGCCAGCAGTTACGCGGGGCTGGCTTTCTTT. Its translation is CASSYAGLAFF. This chain joins TRBV6-5 and TRBJ1-1; tentatively, D is TRBD1 (5 bases). Between the trimmed V and J ends, which lost 2 bases and 11 bases, there was a span of 9 bases. This CDR3 comprises 11 residues. Per germline, CDR1 MNHEY and CDR2 SVGAGI.

The chain uses TRBV7-3 and TRBJ1-1, with D perhaps matching TRBD1 (5 bases). V dropped 5 bases and J dropped 5 bases, with 9 bases sitting between them. The germline V gene encodes CDR1 SGHTA and CDR2 FQGTGA. CDR3 size: 12 residues. CDR3 DNA sequence: TGTGCCAGCAGCGACCGGGGGACTGAAGCTTTCTTT. Translating it yields CASSDRGTEAFF.

J is TRBJ2-1 and V is TRBV1; the table's D call TRBD2 went unverified against the DNA. TRBV1 is annotated as a pseudogene. CDR3 size: 15 residues. The CDR3 coding sequence is TGCACCAGCAGCCATTTAGCGGGGGGGCCCAATGAGCAGTTCTTC. It codes for CTSSHLAGGPNEQFF.

The gene calls are TRBV12-5 and TRBJ1-2, with D possibly being TRBD1 (6 bases). The CDR3 is 13 residues long. The germline V and J ends were trimmed by 7 bases and 7 bases, with 16 bases remaining between them. Germline V lookup: CDR1 LGHNT, CDR2 FRNRAP. The CDR3 DNA is TGTGCTAGTGCTCTGGACAGCATTATTGGCTACACCTTC. Translated: CASALDSIIGYTF.

The gene calls are TRBV7-2 and TRBJ1-2, with a tentative D call TRBD1 (5 bases). The length of the CDR3 is 13 residues. V gave up 4 bases and J gave up 1 base, with 7 bases separating them. CDR1 SGHTA and CDR2 FQGNSA come from the germline V gene. The CDR3: CASSWGFNYGYTF. The CDR3 DNA reads TGTGCCAGCAGCTGGGGCTTTAACTATGGCTACACCTTC.

The rearrangement joins TRBV7-9 to TRBJ1-2; possible D gene TRBD1, 5 bases. Trimming stripped 3 bases from V and 0 bases from J, with 8 bases between. The length of the CDR3 is 14 residues. Germline lookup yields CDR1 SEHNR and CDR2 FQNEAQ (reference sequence). CDR3 amino acids: CASSLGDSNYGYTF. The DNA for the CDR3 is TGTGCCAGCAGCTTGGGGGACTCTAACTATGGCTACACCTTC.

J is TRBJ2-7 and V is TRBV10-3, with TRBD2 matching 13 bases. The V gene's germline CDR1 is ENHRY and CDR2 SYGVKD. The CDR3 has 14 residues. Trimming cost V 9 bases and J 2 bases; bases outside gene matches: 4. CDR3: CAIRGLAGPYEQYF. The CDR3 bases are TGTGCCATTAGGGGACTAGCGGGACCCTACGAGCAGTACTTC.

The chain carries TRBV19 and TRBJ1-1, with a weak D call TRBD1 (6 bases). The germline gives CDR1 LNHDA, CDR2 SQIVND (reference sequence). This CDR3 region has 15 residues. V gave up 5 bases and J gave up 1 base, with 14 bases separating them. The CDR3, as DNA: TGTGCCAGTAGTTCCCACAGGGCGCAGAACACTGAAGCTTTCTTT. Its protein is CASSSHRAQNTEAFF.